These 12 T cell receptor beta chains originate from one sample sequenced in a study of OX40 agonist ivuxolimab in advanced cancers. Generated by immunoSEQ multiplex PCR, the TCRdb table keeps only in-frame clones and is missing some. The repertoire consists of about 34,000 clones, with 80% to 85% occurring once and the leading ten covering roughly 2.7%. The specimen comprised CD4+ or CD8+ T cells sorted from blood, sampled in a trial of the OX40 agonist ivuxolimab. These TCRs come from an adult with an advanced solid tumor such as melanoma, head and neck, liver or kidney cancer.

This chain connects TRBV27 to TRBJ1-2; 7 bases are shared with TRBD1. The CDR3 extends over 15 amino acids. J lost 8 bases, V lost 1 base, and 10 bases had no gene match. CDR1 MNHEY and CDR2 SMNVEV come from the germline V gene (reference sequence). The CDR3 coding sequence is TGTGCCAGCAGTTTATTGGGCAGGGGGAACCGAGGCTACACCTTC. This encodes CASSLLGRGNRGYTF.

This chain uses TRBV30 with TRBJ2-7; D is unresolved. The CDR3 has 12 amino acids. CDR1 is GTSNPN, CDR2 SVGIG, per germline (reference sequence). V lost 3 bases to trimming and J lost 3 bases, with 9 bases between them. CDR3 nucleotides: TGTGCCTGGAGGAAGGGAAGCTACGAGCAGTACTTC. It translates to CAWRKGSYEQYF.

V usage is TRBV5-4 and J usage is TRBJ1-5; D not resolved. The CDR3 has 14 residues. With 1 base removed from V and 4 bases from J, the gap between germline ends came to 9 bases. From germline, CDR1 is SGHNT and CDR2 YYREEE (reference sequence). The DNA of the CDR3 is TGTGCCAGCAGCTTGACCCCACTTAATCAGCCCCAGCATTTT. Translated: CASSLTPLNQPQHF.

The CDR3 bases are TGCGCCAGCAGCTTGGGGGGTCCCATCGAGCAGTACTTC. Its protein is CASSLGGPIEQYF. The chain has TRBV5-1 and TRBJ2-7; D gene ambiguous. This CDR3 region has 13 residues. Germline V gene sequence: CDR1 SGHRS, CDR2 YFSETQ. The germline V and J ends were trimmed by 0 bases and 6 bases, with 10 bases remaining between them.

The rearrangement links TRBV13 to TRBJ2-1; unclear D gene. The V end lost 2 bases, the J end lost 10 bases, and 6 bases lay between the germline ends. The V gene's germline CDR1 is PRHDT and CDR2 FYEKMQ (reference sequence). The CDR3 consists of 11 residues. This CDR3 is CASSLLGEQFF. CDR3 in DNA: TGTGCCAGCAGCTTACTCGGAGAGCAGTTCTTC.

This chain uses TRBV15 with TRBJ1-2; D is ambiguous. The CDR3 covers 15 residues. Trimming cost V 3 bases and J 4 bases, with 15 bases left between them. Per the germline V gene, CDR1 is LNHNV and CDR2 is YYDKDF (reference sequence). The CDR3 sequence is CATSRAPASSYGYTF. CDR3 coding DNA: TGTGCCACCAGCAGGGCCCCGGCGTCCTCCTATGGCTACACCTTC.

The V call is TRBV5-6, the J call TRBJ2-7, with 8 bases identical to TRBD1. V was pared by 5 bases and J by 5 bases, with 9 bases of the junction left unmatched. This CDR3 region has 14 residues. Germline V gives CDR1 SGHDT, CDR2 YYEEEE. DNA of the CDR3: TGTGCCAGCAGGGGGCGGACAGGGCTCCACGAGCAGTACTTC. It encodes CASRGRTGLHEQYF.

The V and J genes are TRBV4-3 and TRBJ1-5, with D perhaps matching TRBD1 (6 bases). V was clipped by 0 bases and J by 12 bases, with 9 bases between them. The CDR3 extends over 12 amino acids. CDR1 and CDR2 (germline): LGHNA, YSLEER. The CDR3 loop reads CASSQDGGHQHF. CDR3 DNA sequence: TGCGCCAGCAGCCAAGATGGGGGGCACCAGCATTTT.

V is TRBV2 and J is TRBJ2-5; D is uncertain. Germline loops: CDR1 SNHLY, CDR2 FYNNEI. This CDR3 spans 12 amino acids. Trimming shortened V by 6 bases and J by 5 bases, and 10 bases separated the two germline ends. CDR3 DNA: TGTGCCAGCAGCCTCTTACGGGAGACCCAGTACTTC. Translation: CASSLLRETQYF.

V and J are TRBV5-6 and TRBJ1-2; D remains unclear. Germline V CDR1 and CDR2: SGHDT, YYEEEE. The CDR3 length is 13 residues. Trimming cost V 5 bases and J 8 bases, with 16 bases left between them. The chain's CDR3 is CASRASDGWGYTF. The CDR3 region has the DNA TGTGCCAGCAGGGCCTCGGATGGGTGGGGCTACACCTTC.

In its sample, this clone was seen once. This chain connects TRBV15 to TRBJ2-3; 7 bases agree with TRBD2. The CDR3 length is 15 residues. V gave up 3 bases and J gave up 3 bases; unmatched junction bases: 6. Germline V gene lookup returns CDR1 LNHNV and CDR2 YYDKDF (reference sequence). CDR3 loop: CATSRGGGGTDTQYF. CDR3 nucleotides: TGTGCCACCAGCAGGGGTGGGGGGGGTACAGATACGCAGTATTTT.

The chain joins TRBV7-3 to TRBJ2-7, with D unclear. Trimming cost V 3 bases and J 3 bases, with 9 bases left between them. The CDR3 length is 13 residues. The V gene's germline CDR1 is SGHTA and CDR2 FQGTGA. The CDR3: CASSLGTNYEQYF. As DNA, the CDR3 is TGTGCCAGCAGCTTGGGTACAAACTACGAGCAGTACTTC.